This T cell receptor (beta chain) comes out of a study of cytomegalovirus exposure and HLA in healthy donors. Primers included in the PCR were 60 Vbeta and 13 Jbeta primers. Only in-frame clones appear in the TCRdb table, and some are missing; sequencing was by immunoSEQ multiplex PCR. Counted here are approximately 100,000 clones, roughly three fifths occurring once; the ten biggest clones make up approximately 3%. Trimming shortened V by 0 bases and J by 2 bases, and 11 bases separated the two germline ends. The CDR3 is 15 residues long. Germline values: CDR1 SGDLS, CDR2 YYNGEE. The receptor comes from a man aged 60 to 69 in good health and CMV-seronegative. The sample taken for sequencing was PBMCs. This chain uses TRBV9 with TRBJ2-5; D may be TRBD1 (6 bases). As DNA, the CDR3 is TGTGCCAGCAGCGTAGAACAGGGTAGACAAGAGACCCAGTACTTC. It translates to CASSVEQGRQETQYF.